Below are 7 T cell receptor beta chains sequenced from a single sample in a study of T cell responses to AZD1222 COVID-19 vaccine (dated by TCRdb to the early 2020s). The sample's time point label is to be understood as: about 28 days (+/-7) after the second vaccine dose. Taken with the paper, the label for treatment or condition translates to: meningococcal conjugate vaccine given as trial control. Libraries were prepared through the immunoSEQ multiplex PCR assay. What TCRdb holds here is the immuneACCESS table cut down to in-frame rearrangements. Part of the clones is not present; checked against another copy, under half of the missing clones reflect an unresolved V gene, and the others are unexplained. This sample has some 80,000 clones in its table, and 88% of those were observed once. The ten largest clonotypes hold less than 12% of the sample. Sequenced material: peripheral blood, taken 28 days after the second dose of the MenACWY control vaccine. Receptor source: an adult who received the MenACWY meningococcal vaccine as a control.

The CDR3 loop is CASFREGTSHNEQFF. For the CDR3, the DNA is TGTGCCAGCTTTCGAGAAGGGACTAGCCACAATGAGCAGTTCTTC. The chain is built from TRBV27 and TRBJ2-1; 9 bases match TRBD2. This CDR3 is 15 amino acids long. Germline CDR1 and CDR2: MNHEY and SMNVEV (reference sequence). Trimming took 8 bases from V and 5 from J; bases not matched to a gene: 10.

This clone was recorded once. V gene TRBV18 combines with J gene TRBJ2-3; D is ambiguous. V was pared by 5 bases and J by 3 bases, with 12 bases between. This CDR3 has 14 residues. Germline loops: CDR1 KGHSH, CDR2 LQKENI. Here the CDR3 reads CASSVGIQTDTQYF. The CDR3 region has the DNA TGTGCCAGCTCAGTAGGAATTCAGACAGATACGCAGTATTTT.

Only one count was recorded for this clone. J is TRBJ1-2 and V is TRBV28; D is unresolved. The CDR3 contains 12 residues. V dropped 4 bases and J dropped 7 bases, with 10 bases sitting between them. CDR1 is MDHEN and CDR2 is SYDVKM in the germline V gene. The CDR3 loop reads CASSSLGSGYTF. The CDR3 DNA is TGTGCCAGCAGTTCTCTTGGTTCTGGCTACACCTTC.

V gene TRBV9 combines with J gene TRBJ1-1; 8 bases agree with TRBD1. CDR3 length equals 15 residues. V was pared by 3 bases and J by 1 base, with 5 bases of the junction left unmatched. Germline V CDR1 and CDR2: SGDLS, YYNGEE. CDR3 nucleotides: TGTGCCAGCAGCGAACAGGGGGGAGGGAACACTGAAGCTTTCTTT. This sequence encodes CASSEQGGGNTEAFF.

V gene TRBV6-5 combines with J gene TRBJ2-4; 8 positions agree with TRBD1. The CDR3 totals 13 residues. Trimming removed 4 bases from V and 8 bases from J; junction bases left unmatched: 4. Germline V gene data show CDR1 as MNHEY and CDR2 as SVGAGI. CDR3 sequence: CASSSDRGDIQYF. CDR3 coding DNA: TGTGCCAGCAGTTCCGACAGGGGTGACATTCAGTACTTC.

J is TRBJ1-1 and V is TRBV2; 9 bases agree with TRBD1. The length of the CDR3 is 13 residues. J was trimmed by 11 bases and V by 8 bases; bases with no gene match: 12. CDR1 is SNHLY, CDR2 FYNNEI, per germline. The CDR3 is CASGLQKQGAAFF. The CDR3 nucleotides are TGTGCCAGCGGCTTACAAAAACAGGGGGCGGCTTTCTTT.

The genes are TRBV9 and TRBJ2-5, with 9 bases aligning to TRBD1. CDR1 is SGDLS and CDR2 is YYNGEE in the germline V gene. Trimming at V came to 3 bases and at J to 5 bases, leaving 5 bases not matched to a gene. This CDR3 is 14 amino acids long. CDR3 loop: CASSATGGMETQYF. The CDR3, as DNA: TGTGCCAGCAGCGCAACAGGGGGCATGGAGACCCAGTACTTC.